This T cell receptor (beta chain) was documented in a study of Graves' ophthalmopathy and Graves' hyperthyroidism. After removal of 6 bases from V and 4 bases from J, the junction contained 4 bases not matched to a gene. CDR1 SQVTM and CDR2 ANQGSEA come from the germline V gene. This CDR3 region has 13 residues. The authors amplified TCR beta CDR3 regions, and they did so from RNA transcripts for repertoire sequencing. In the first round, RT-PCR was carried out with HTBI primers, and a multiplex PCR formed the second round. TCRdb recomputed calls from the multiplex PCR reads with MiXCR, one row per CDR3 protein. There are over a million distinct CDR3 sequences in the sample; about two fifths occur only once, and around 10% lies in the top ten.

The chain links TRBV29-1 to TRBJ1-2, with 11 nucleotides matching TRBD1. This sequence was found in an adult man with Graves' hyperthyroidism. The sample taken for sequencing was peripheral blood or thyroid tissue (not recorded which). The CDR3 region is CSVGQGEGYGYTF. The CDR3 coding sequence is TGCAGCGTGGGACAGGGGGAAGGCTATGGCTACACCTTC.